The 15 T cell receptor beta chains reported below all come from one sample, sequenced in a study of T cell responses to AZD1222 COVID-19 vaccine. Sequenced by immunoSEQ multiplex PCR; TCRdb stores in-frame clones only, minus some. The profile shows under 150,000 clones, roughly 90% of them singletons. The specimen comprised peripheral blood, sampled 28 days after the second AZD1222 dose. The origin of the receptors is an adult who received the AZD1222 COVID-19 vaccine.

CDR3: CATSRDRGGTDTQYF. The CDR3 DNA is TGTGCCACCAGCAGAGATCGAGGGGGCACAGATACGCAGTATTTT. The chain has TRBV15 and TRBJ2-3; perhaps D is TRBD1 or TRBD2 (5 bases each). V was trimmed by 0 bases and J by 1 base, leaving 8 bases between them. This CDR3 has 15 amino acids. Germline-derived CDR1 and CDR2 are LNHNV and YYDKDF (reference sequence).

The chain combines TRBV19 with TRBJ2-7, with TRBD1 matching 10 bases. This CDR3 spans 15 amino acids. Germline V gene sequence: CDR1 LNHDA, CDR2 SQIVND (reference sequence). Trimming at V came to 4 bases and at J to 2 bases, leaving 5 bases not matched to a gene. CDR3 coding DNA: TGTGCCAGTAGTACGGGACAGGGGACCACCTACGAGCAGTACTTC. Encoded protein: CASSTGQGTTYEQYF.

This chain uses TRBV11-3 with TRBJ2-2, with 9 positions matching TRBD2. After removal of 1 base from V and 7 bases from J, the junction contained 7 bases not matched to a gene. The germline V gene encodes CDR1 SGHNT and CDR2 YENEEA. The CDR3 has 16 residues. The CDR3 protein is CASSLVSSGIGGELFF. The CDR3 nucleotides read TGTGCCAGCAGCTTAGTTTCTAGCGGGATCGGCGGGGAGCTGTTTTTT.

This chain links TRBV11-2 with TRBJ1-2; D gene uncertain. Looked up from germline, CDR1 is SGHAT and CDR2 is FQNNGV. The germline V and J ends were trimmed by 5 bases and 3 bases, with 22 bases remaining between them. CDR3 length: 17 residues. CDR3 sequence (DNA): TGTGCCAGCAGCCCCCGGACCGTCGGTATGATTGACTATGGCTACACCTTC. Encoded protein: CASSPRTVGMIDYGYTF.

This clone occurred once. The chain has TRBV7-9 and TRBJ2-5; D gene uncertain. V gave up 2 bases and J gave up 9 bases, with 4 bases separating them. CDR3 length: 10 residues. The germline V gene has CDR1 SEHNR and CDR2 FQNEAQ (reference sequence). The CDR3 bases are TGTGCCAGCAGCTTAAACGCCCAGTACTTC. This codes for CASSLNAQYF.

In its sample, this clone was seen once. V and J are TRBV19 and TRBJ1-2; 7 bases fit TRBD1. CDR1 LNHDA and CDR2 SQIVND come from the germline V gene (reference sequence). The trim removed 3 bases at V and 3 bases at J, leaving 7 bases unmatched. The CDR3 has 15 residues. CDR3 in amino acids: CASSILGGTDYGYTF. The CDR3 bases are TGTGCCAGTAGTATCCTCGGAGGGACAGACTATGGCTACACCTTC.

V usage is TRBV11-2 and J usage is TRBJ1-5; D unclear. Trimming took 2 bases from V and 7 from J, leaving 15 bases between them. Germline lookup yields CDR1 SGHAT and CDR2 FQNNGV. CDR3 size: 15 residues. The CDR3 DNA reads as TGTGCCAGCAGCTTAAGCCCGGGTACCGGGCAGCCCCAGCATTTT. Encoded protein: CASSLSPGTGQPQHF.

This sequence joins TRBV28 and TRBJ1-5; TRBD1 aligns across 9 bases. The germline V gene encodes CDR1 MDHEN and CDR2 SYDVKM. J was trimmed by 0 bases and V by 7 bases; bases with no gene match: 7. There are 16 residues in the CDR3. The DNA of the CDR3 is TGTGCCAGCATAACAGGGGGCGCGTATAGCAATCAGCCCCAGCATTTT. Translation: CASITGGAYSNQPQHF.

V is TRBV9 and J is TRBJ2-1, with D unresolved. In germline, CDR1 is SGDLS, CDR2 YYNGEE. Trimming took 2 bases from V and 5 from J, leaving 8 bases between them. The CDR3 extends over 13 amino acids. The CDR3 nucleotides read TGTGCCAGCAGCGTTCCGGGCAACAATGAGCAGTTCTTC. This gives the protein CASSVPGNNEQFF.

The gene calls are TRBV15 and TRBJ2-1; the D is unclear. The V end lost 0 bases, the J end lost 7 bases, and 10 bases lay between the germline ends. The CDR3 is made up of 14 amino acids. Per the germline V gene, CDR1 is LNHNV and CDR2 is YYDKDF (reference sequence). In DNA form, the CDR3 reads TGTGCCACCAGCAGAGATTTCCTAGGGAATGAGCAGTTCTTC. This encodes CATSRDFLGNEQFF.

This sequence joins TRBV19 and TRBJ2-5, with no clear D. The CDR3 is made up of 15 amino acids. CDR1 is LNHDA, CDR2 SQIVND, per germline (reference sequence). Between the trimmed V and J ends, which lost 4 bases and 5 bases, there was a span of 17 bases. The CDR3 DNA reads as TGTGCCAGTAGTACCCGTTTTAGTAGCTGGGAGACCCAGTACTTC. Its protein is CASSTRFSSWETQYF.

The chain couples TRBV29-1 to TRBJ1-1; possibly TRBD1 for D (6 bases). Trimming removed 4 bases at V and 1 base at J, with 10 bases between. The CDR3 totals 13 residues. Germline V gene sequence: CDR1 SQVTM, CDR2 ANQGSEA. The CDR3 DNA follows: TGCAGCGTTGTGGGACACCCGAACACTGAAGCTTTCTTT. Its protein is CSVVGHPNTEAFF.

The chain is built from TRBV19 and TRBJ2-2; 7 bases match TRBD1. Trimming removed 4 bases from V and 0 bases from J; junction bases left unmatched: 5. The CDR3 runs 16 residues. Germline V gene data show CDR1 as LNHDA and CDR2 as SQIVND (reference sequence). Here the CDR3 reads CASSTHRGSNTGELFF. In DNA, the CDR3 is TGTGCCAGTAGTACCCACAGGGGATCGAACACCGGGGAGCTGTTTTTT.

The chain uses TRBV6-4 and TRBJ1-5, with a possible D match to TRBD1 (6 bases). Germline V gene lookup returns CDR1 MRHNA and CDR2 SNTAGT. The CDR3 totals 13 residues. The V gene lost 8 bases and the J gene lost 2 bases, with 10 bases spanning the gap. In DNA form, the CDR3 reads TGTGCCAGCGGCTCAGGGGGCAATCAGCCCCAGCATTTT. This codes for CASGSGGNQPQHF.

The table lists this clone with a count of one. V is TRBV14 and J is TRBJ1-3; TRBD1 might be the D (5 bases). The germline gives CDR1 SGHDN, CDR2 FVKESK. Trimming cost V 4 bases and J 1 base, with 20 bases left between them. This CDR3 is built from 18 residues. The CDR3 spells CASSLPWGRASSGNTIYF. The DNA of the CDR3 is TGTGCCAGCAGCCTCCCCTGGGGGAGGGCTTCGTCTGGAAACACCATATATTTT.